The clone carrying this T cell receptor beta chain was seen a single time. Antigen specificity is unknown. This CDR3 is 12 amino acids long. Trimming cost V 4 bases and J 7 bases, with 11 bases left between them. CDR1 and CDR2 (germline): MNHNS, SASEGT. Patient tissue came from resections in Japan or China, 2014–2017. This entry is derived from a study of immune evolution from preneoplasia to lung adenocarcinoma. Study background: HLA loss of heterozygosity: 7% AIS, about 15% MIA, roughly 35% ADC, none AAH.

Study-level results: Later-stage lesions appeared to have more T cells, more diversity, less clonality. Highest clonality occurred in KRAS-mutant, not EGFR-mutant or double wild-type, nodules.

The data were produced by immunoSEQ multiplex PCR, yet TCRdb's version contains in-frame clones alone and is incomplete. The sample contains about 6,300 clones, less than 85% of which appear only once. The clonotype comes from a person aged 70 to 85 with lung adenocarcinoma. Sample: FFPE minimally invasive lung adenocarcinoma tissue. The V call is TRBV6-1, the J call TRBJ2-7; D might be TRBD1 (5 bases). Here the CDR3 reads CASSVPGIEQYF. The CDR3 nucleotides are TGTGCCAGCAGTGTGCCAGGGATAGAGCAGTACTTC.